This is a list of T cell receptor beta chains from one sample in a study of OX40 agonist ivuxolimab in advanced cancers. Sequencing used immunoSEQ multiplex PCR; TCRdb keeps in-frame clones, though not all of them. The sample lists tens of thousands of clones, approximately 90% occurring once. The material was CD4+ or CD8+ T cells sorted from blood, obtained in a trial of the OX40 agonist ivuxolimab. The receptors derive from an adult with an advanced solid tumor such as melanoma, head and neck, liver or kidney cancer. CDR3s include the opening cysteine and the closing phenylalanine or tryptophan. The D gene is left open where the match is weak. A clone size is listed for some rows: how often the clone was seen (once, few, many), or a class if it is expanded.

j_call d_call cdr3_length clone_size v_call cdr3_aa cdr3_nt
TRBJ1-1 NA 11 NA TRBV5-1 CASALDREAFF TGCGCCAGTGCACTCGACCGTGAAGCTTTCTTT
TRBJ2-1 NA 15 NA TRBV11-2 CASSLEYSSYNEQFF TGTGCCAGCAGCTTAGAATATAGCTCCTACAATGAGCAGTTCTTC
TRBJ1-2 TRBD1 14 NA TRBV5-1 CASRSGTGAYGYTF TGCGCCAGCAGGTCCGGGACAGGGGCCTATGGCTACACCTTC
TRBJ2-1 NA 14 NA TRBV28 CASSFFRLDNEQFF TGTGCCAGCAGTTTCTTCCGACTAGACAATGAGCAGTTCTTC
TRBJ1-2 NA 10 NA TRBV2 CASRGNGYTF TGTGCCAGCAGGGGAAATGGCTACACCTTC
TRBJ2-1 TRBD2 14 NA TRBV6-1 CASSDGGDYNEQFF TGTGCCAGCAGTGACGGGGGGGATTACAATGAGCAGTTCTTC
TRBJ1-2 NA 12 few TRBV6-4 CASRNQGTGYTF TGTGCCAGCAGAAATCAGGGAACTGGCTACACCTTC
TRBJ2-7 TRBD1 16 NA TRBV7-6 CASSSSTGQGVSEQYF TGTGCCAGCAGCTCGTCAACGGGACAGGGGGTAAGCGAGCAGTACTTC
TRBJ2-3 TRBD2 17 NA TRBV5-1 CASSEPFAGGLSDTQYF TGCGCCAGCAGTGAGCCTTTTGCGGGGGGGTTGTCAGATACGCAGTATTTT
TRBJ2-3 TRBD2 18 NA TRBV4-1 CASSHHSGRAAGTDTQYF TGCGCCAGCAGCCACCATAGCGGGAGGGCCGCGGGTACAGATACGCAGTATTTT
TRBJ2-2 NA 14 NA TRBV11-2 CASSPRPGHGELFF TGTGCCAGCAGCCCCCGTCCGGGGCACGGGGAGCTGTTTTTT
TRBJ2-1 TRBD1 16 once TRBV29-1 CSVSTGGTFGYNEQFF TGCAGCGTCTCGACAGGGGGCACATTCGGATACAATGAGCAGTTCTTC
TRBJ2-3 TRBD2 16 NA TRBV7-2 CASSLSGGERTDTQYF TGTGCCAGCAGCTTGAGCGGGGGGGAACGAACAGATACGCAGTATTTT
TRBJ1-5 NA 15 NA TRBV6-1 CASSERYRADQPQHF TGTGCCAGCAGTGAAAGGTACAGGGCGGATCAGCCCCAGCATTTT
TRBJ2-7 NA 14 NA TRBV7-2 CASQHPAGVNEQYF TGTGCCAGCCAGCACCCGGCAGGTGTCAACGAGCAGTACTTC
TRBJ2-7 TRBD1 16 NA TRBV15 CATSRVRDRLSYEQYF TGTGCCACCAGCAGAGTACGGGACAGGTTATCCTACGAGCAGTACTTC
TRBJ1-1 NA 12 NA TRBV6-6 CASSFRDTEAFF TGTGCCAGCAGTTTCAGGGACACTGAAGCTTTCTTT
TRBJ2-3 NA 19 once TRBV10-3 CAISESSSDRFTITDTQYF TGTGCCATCAGTGAGTCGAGTAGCGACCGCTTCACTATCACAGATACGCAGTATTTT
TRBJ1-5 NA 13 once TRBV6-5 CASSYSLRQPQHF TGTGCCAGCAGTTACTCCCTTAGGCAGCCCCAGCATTTT
TRBJ1-2 NA 14 NA TRBV7-9 CASSSRGGLYGYTF TGTGCCAGCAGCTCGAGGGGGGGATTGTATGGCTACACCTTC
TRBJ1-5 TRBD1 17 NA TRBV11-2 CASSLDQWQGDDQPQHF TGTGCCAGCAGCTTAGATCAGTGGCAGGGGGACGACCAGCCCCAGCATTTT
TRBJ2-1 NA 13 NA TRBV5-6 CASSLFGDPEQFF TGTGCCAGCAGCTTGTTCGGCGACCCCGAGCAGTTCTTC
TRBJ2-2 NA 13 once TRBV28 CASMRVGSGELFF TGTGCCAGCATGAGGGTTGGGTCCGGGGAGCTGTTTTTT
TRBJ2-1 TRBD1 15 NA TRBV11-1 CASSPAQGVYNEQFF TGTGCCAGCAGCCCCGCCCAGGGGGTATACAATGAGCAGTTCTTC
TRBJ2-7 NA 16 NA TRBV15 CATSRDLGRITYEQYF TGTGCCACCAGCAGAGATTTAGGGCGGATAACCTACGAGCAGTACTTC
TRBJ1-1 NA 14 NA TRBV5-4 CASGLRPGGTEAFF TGTGCCAGCGGGTTAAGACCAGGAGGAACTGAAGCTTTCTTT
TRBJ2-7 NA 13 NA TRBV19 CASSIAGPYEQYF TGTGCCAGTAGTATCGCAGGCCCCTACGAGCAGTACTTC
TRBJ2-5 TRBD2 19 NA TRBV14 CASSQDWIAGGIEEETQYF TGTGCCAGCAGCCAAGATTGGATAGCGGGGGGTATCGAAGAAGAGACCCAGTACTTC
TRBJ1-2 NA 19 NA TRBV7-3 CASSLTGSVLAVPNYGYTF TGTGCCAGCAGCTTAACGGGTTCTGTATTAGCGGTTCCTAACTATGGCTACACCTTC
TRBJ1-2 NA 13 NA TRBV9 CASSRDTNYGYTF TGTGCCAGCAGCAGGGATACTAACTATGGCTACACCTTC
TRBJ2-3 NA 14 NA TRBV2 CASPVLAKEDTQYF TGTGCCAGCCCGGTGCTAGCCAAAGAAGATACGCAGTATTTT
TRBJ1-5 TRBD1 17 once TRBV28 CASTHTLGRTGNQPQHF TGTGCCAGCACCCATACCCTGGGGCGGACAGGGAATCAGCCCCAGCATTTT
TRBJ2-7 TRBD1 15 NA TRBV19 CASTPGGASYYEQYF TGTGCCAGTACCCCAGGGGGCGCCTCGTACTACGAGCAGTACTTC
TRBJ2-1 TRBD2 14 NA TRBV19 CASRLAGGPNEQFF TGTGCCAGCCGACTAGCGGGAGGGCCCAATGAGCAGTTCTTC
TRBJ2-1 TRBD2 15 NA TRBV7-3 CASSLLAGHNNEQFF TGTGCCAGCAGCCTGCTAGCGGGCCATAACAATGAGCAGTTCTTC
TRBJ2-7 TRBD1 16 NA TRBV6-5 CASSSPTGTGTYEQYF TGTGCCAGCAGTTCCCCAACCGGGACAGGTACCTACGAGCAGTACTTC
TRBJ1-1 NA 11 NA TRBV28 CASSFGTEAFF TGTGCCAGCAGTTTTGGGACTGAAGCTTTCTTT
TRBJ2-1 NA 17 NA TRBV9 CASRDYRGPKSYNEQFF TGTGCCAGCAGGGACTACAGGGGCCCTAAGTCCTACAATGAGCAGTTCTTC
TRBJ2-3 NA 16 NA TRBV7-3 CASSLSPGARPDTQYF TGTGCCAGCAGCTTAAGTCCGGGGGCGCGACCAGATACGCAGTATTTT
TRBJ2-3 TRBD2 16 NA TRBV2 CASSFQRGGSTDTQYF TGTGCCAGCAGTTTTCAGCGGGGGGGGAGCACAGATACGCAGTATTTT
TRBJ1-1 NA 12 NA TRBV6-1 CASTTGNTEAFF TGTGCCAGCACTACGGGGAACACTGAAGCTTTCTTT
TRBJ2-7 TRBD2 14 NA TRBV28 CASSFAGDIYEQYF TGTGCCAGCAGTTTTGCGGGAGATATTTACGAGCAGTACTTC
TRBJ1-1 NA 13 NA TRBV29-1 CSVGTGEAVEAFF TGCAGCGTTGGTACGGGGGAAGCAGTAGAAGCTTTCTTT
TRBJ2-7 NA 13 NA TRBV29-1 CSVGGGDSYEQYF TGCAGCGTTGGTGGCGGGGACTCCTACGAGCAGTACTTC
TRBJ2-5 NA 12 NA TRBV5-5 CASSLARETQYF TGTGCCAGCAGCTTAGCCCGGGAGACCCAGTACTTC
TRBJ1-2 NA 15 NA TRBV27 CASSLYSGGLYGYTF TGTGCCAGCAGTTTATACTCGGGGGGACTCTATGGCTACACCTTC
TRBJ1-5 NA 15 once TRBV7-9 CASSLDAGAFQPQHF TGTGCCAGCAGCTTAGATGCAGGGGCTTTTCAGCCCCAGCATTTT
TRBJ2-3 NA 14 NA TRBV27 CASSLGVGTDTQYF TGTGCCAGCAGTTTAGGTGTCGGCACAGATACGCAGTATTTT
TRBJ2-7 NA 13 NA TRBV11-3 CASSPGTRSEQYF TGTGCCAGCAGCCCCGGGACTCGTTCCGAGCAGTACTTC